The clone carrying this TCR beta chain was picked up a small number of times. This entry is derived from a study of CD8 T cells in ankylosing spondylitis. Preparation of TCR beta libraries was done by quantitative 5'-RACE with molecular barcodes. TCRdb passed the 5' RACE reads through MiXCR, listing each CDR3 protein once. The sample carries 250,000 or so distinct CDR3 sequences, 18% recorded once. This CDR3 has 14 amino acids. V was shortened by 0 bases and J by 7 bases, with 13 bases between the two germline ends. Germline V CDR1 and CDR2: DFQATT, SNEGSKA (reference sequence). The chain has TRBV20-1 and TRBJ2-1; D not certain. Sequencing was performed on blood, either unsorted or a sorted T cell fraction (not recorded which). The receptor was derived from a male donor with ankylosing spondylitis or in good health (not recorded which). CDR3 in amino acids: CSARDIGQLNEQFF. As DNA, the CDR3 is TGCAGTGCTAGAGATATCGGGCAACTGAATGAGCAGTTCTTC.